A single sample gave rise to the 29 T cell receptor beta chains below, sequenced in a study of T cells in Graves' hyperthyroidism and ophthalmopathy. The investigators amplified TCR beta CDR3 regions from RNA transcripts. When the TCR CDR3 underwent first-round RT-PCR, the HTBI primer set was used. TCRdb processed the multiplex PCR reads anew with MiXCR; each CDR3 protein has one entry. The sample shows around 450,000 distinct CDR3 sequences, 15% to 18% of them seen only once. The source material was blood. The receptors were gathered from a woman younger than 30 with Graves' hyperthyroidism.

CDR3 sequence (DNA): TGTGCCAGCAGTGAACCAAGACTGAGCACAGATACGCAGTATTTT. This sequence encodes CASSEPRLSTDTQYF. The chain carries TRBV25-1 and TRBJ2-3; no clear D. The V and J ends lost 2 bases and 0 bases respectively, with 9 bases between them. The CDR3 is 15 residues long. CDR1 and CDR2 (germline): MGHDK, SYGVNS.

This clonotype was recorded at least ten times. The chain links TRBV27 to TRBJ1-2; 8 bases fit TRBD1. V trimming: 0 bases; J trimming: 4 bases; junction bases outside the gene matches: 4. Germline V CDR1 and CDR2: MNHEY, SMNVEV (reference sequence). This CDR3 contains 15 residues. The DNA for the CDR3 is TGTGCCAGCAGTTTATCGAACAGGGGGATCTATGGCTACACCTTC. This translates into CASSLSNRGIYGYTF.

The sample holds a few counts of this clonotype. The chain employs TRBV9 and TRBJ1-2; the D is unclear. Germline CDR1 SGDLS, CDR2 YYNGEE. The CDR3 sequence is 11 residues long. The germline V and J ends were trimmed by 0 bases and 9 bases, with 6 bases remaining between them. The CDR3: CASSVDQRYTF. Here the CDR3 DNA reads TGTGCCAGCAGCGTAGACCAACGCTACACCTTC.

This clonotype was counted ten times or more. The V call is TRBV3-1, the J call TRBJ2-1, with TRBD1 identical over 7 bases. The CDR3 contains 16 residues. Germline CDR1 is LGHDT and CDR2 is YNNKEL (reference sequence). Unmatched junction bases numbered 10, after V lost 4 bases and J lost 4 bases. The CDR3 sequence: CASSLNPGTAYNEQFF. CDR3 nucleotide sequence: TGTGCCAGCAGCCTTAATCCCGGGACAGCTTACAATGAGCAGTTCTTC.

This clonotype appeared many times. This rearrangement joins TRBV28 to TRBJ2-7; TRBD2 aligns across 13 bases. V trimming: 5 bases; J trimming: 4 bases; junction bases outside the gene matches: 8. Germline V gene data show CDR1 as MDHEN and CDR2 as SYDVKM. CDR3 length equals 16 residues. DNA of the CDR3: TGTGCCAGCAGTACGTCCGGGACTAGCGGGAAGTACGAGCAGTACTTC. Residues: CASSTSGTSGKYEQYF.

The gene calls are TRBV15 and TRBJ2-5; D is unclear. CDR3 size: 16 residues. The germline CDR1 and CDR2 sequences are LNHNV and YYDKDF (reference sequence). The germline V and J ends were trimmed by 0 bases and 7 bases, with 18 bases remaining between them. CDR3 in amino acids: CATSRDTWSAHRTQYF. CDR3 nucleotides: TGTGCCACCAGCAGAGACACTTGGTCAGCACACCGGACCCAGTACTTC.

Many counts were recorded for this clonotype. This chain connects TRBV20-1 to TRBJ2-1; the D call may be TRBD1 or TRBD2 (5 bases each). Germline assignment: CDR1 DFQATT and CDR2 SNEGSKA (reference sequence). The CDR3 has 16 amino acids. Trimming left V 6 bases short and J 5 bases short, with 23 bases between. The CDR3 nucleotides are TGCAGTGCGCCGAGGGTTATCGGGGCAGAGAACAATGAGCAGTTCTTC. As protein: CSAPRVIGAENNEQFF.

This chain uses TRBV19 with TRBJ1-2; D not resolved. This CDR3 spans 13 amino acids. CDR1 is LNHDA, CDR2 SQIVND, per germline (reference sequence). The germline V and J ends were trimmed by 2 bases and 6 bases, with 10 bases remaining between them. In DNA form, the CDR3 reads TGTGCCAGTAGTATACAAGGGTCGCATGGCTACACCTTC. It codes for CASSIQGSHGYTF. The whole variable domain, remainder taken from reference TRBV19 and TRBJ1-2, is DGGITQSPKYLFRKEGQNVTLSCEQNLNHDAMYWYRQDPGQGLRLIYYSQIVNDFQKGDIAEGYSVSREKKESFPLTVTSAQKNPTAFYLCASSIQGSHGYTFGSGTRLTVV.

The sample holds many counts of this clonotype. V gene TRBV28 combines with J gene TRBJ2-7; 10 bases line up with TRBD2. The CDR3 totals 15 residues. Germline lookup yields CDR1 MDHEN and CDR2 SYDVKM. Unmatched junction bases numbered 5, after V lost 6 bases and J lost 0 bases. CDR3 region: CASSRGLAVSYEQYF. CDR3 in DNA: TGTGCCAGCAGCCGCGGACTAGCGGTCTCCTACGAGCAGTACTTC.

This clonotype was seen repeatedly, ten times or more. This chain joins TRBV28 and TRBJ1-5; a possible D gene is TRBD1 (6 bases). The CDR3 contains 16 residues. V lost 5 bases to trimming and J lost 2 bases, with 16 bases between them. Germline V gene sequence: CDR1 MDHEN, CDR2 SYDVKM. CDR3 coding DNA: TGTGCCAGCAGTCAAGAACAGGGCTTGGGCAATCAGCCCCAGCATTTT. Residues: CASSQEQGLGNQPQHF.

This clonotype has just a few counts. J is TRBJ2-7 and V is TRBV6-2 or TRBV6-3; TRBD2 is a possible D gene (6 bases). This CDR3 comprises 11 residues. The germline V gene encodes CDR1 MNHEY and CDR2 SVGEGT. Trimming left V 10 bases short and J 6 bases short, with 13 bases between. The DNA of the CDR3 is TGTGCCATTTCTATGGGAGGCGAGCAGTACTTC. This gives the protein CAISMGGEQYF.

This clonotype was observed a handful of times. V gene TRBV5-8 combines with J gene TRBJ1-1, with D hard to call. The V end lost 3 bases, the J end lost 6 bases, and 12 bases lay between the germline ends. The length of the CDR3 is 13 residues. Germline lookup yields CDR1 SGHTS and CDR2 YDEGEE. The CDR3 loop reads CASSSLRGAEAFF. CDR3 DNA sequence: TGTGCCAGCAGCTCCCTTCGGGGAGCTGAAGCTTTCTTT. The full variable domain, completed using reference TRBV5-8 and TRBJ1-1, is EAGVTQSPTHLIKTRGQQATLRCSPISGHTSVYWYQQALGLGLQFLLWYDEGEERNRGNFPPRFSGRQFPNYSSELNVNALELEDSALYLCASSSLRGAEAFFGQGTRLTVV.

This clonotype was recorded at least ten times. This chain uses TRBV29-1 with TRBJ1-1; D is unclear. CDR1 and CDR2 from the germline V gene are SQVTM and ANQGSEA. This CDR3 has 15 amino acids. V lost 1 base and J 1 base, leaving 13 bases between the germline ends. CDR3 region: CSVEVYGVGNTEAFF. The CDR3 DNA reads as TGCAGCGTTGAAGTATACGGGGTTGGGAACACTGAAGCTTTCTTT.

The gene calls are TRBV7-2 and TRBJ1-2; no reliable D call. Germline V lookup: CDR1 SGHTA, CDR2 FQGNSA. The V end lost 0 bases, the J end lost 2 bases, and 10 bases lay between the germline ends. This CDR3 is built from 15 residues. The CDR3 nucleotides read TGTGCCAGCAGCTTAGCCCCAGATCGAAACTATGGCTACACCTTC. Its translation: CASSLAPDRNYGYTF.

Ten or more counts support this clonotype. This chain connects TRBV20-1 to TRBJ2-1; D may match TRBD1 or TRBD2 (6 bases each). The CDR3 runs to 13 residues. V lost 6 bases and J 0 bases, leaving 9 bases between the germline ends. CDR1 and CDR2 from the germline V gene are DFQATT and SNEGSKA (reference sequence). This chain's CDR3 is CSAPGASYNEQFF. CDR3 nucleotides: TGCAGTGCCCCGGGGGCCTCCTACAATGAGCAGTTCTTC.

This clonotype was counted between two and nine times. The rearrangement links TRBV7-8 to TRBJ1-3, with 9 bases lining up with TRBD1. This CDR3 has 16 residues. The ends lost 2 bases at V and 1 base at J; junction bases unmatched: 3. Germline assignment: CDR1 SGHVS and CDR2 FQNEAQ. CDR3 coding DNA: TGTGCCAGCAGCTTAAGGGACAGGGTTTCTGGAAACACCATATATTTT. Protein product: CASSLRDRVSGNTIYF. Combining the CDR3 with reference TRBV7-8 and TRBJ1-3 gives the whole variable domain GAGVSQSPRYKVAKRGQDVALRCDPISGHVSLFWYQQALGQGPEFLTYFQNEAQLDKSGLPSDRFFAERPEGSVSTLKIQRTQQEDSAVYLCASSLRDRVSGNTIYFGEGSWLTVV.

Only a few counts were recorded for this clonotype. It may be a read error: a sequence one base away is much more abundant. The genes are TRBV19 and TRBJ1-1; D remains unclear. Germline CDR1 and CDR2: LNHDA and SQIVND (reference sequence). Trimming stripped 9 bases from V and 0 bases from J, with 8 bases between. CDR3 length: 12 residues. CDR3 sequence reads: CASKTMNTEAFF. CDR3 nucleotide sequence: TGTGCCAGCAAAACCATGAACACTGAAGCTTTCTTT.

The rearrangement uses TRBV24-1 and TRBJ2-5, with TRBD1 matching over 7 bases. Germline loops: CDR1 KGHDR, CDR2 SFDVKD. This CDR3 has 12 amino acids. V lost 4 bases and J lost 8; bases outside the gene matches: 3. This CDR3 reads CATSETGLTQYF. The CDR3 DNA is TGTGCCACCAGTGAGACAGGGCTCACCCAGTACTTC.

This clonotype was counted only a few times. This chain connects TRBV5-6 to TRBJ2-7; D is unresolved. The CDR3 is 14 amino acids. V was clipped by 1 base and J by 1 base, with 9 bases between them. Germline CDR1 is SGHDT and CDR2 is YYEEEE. The chain's CDR3 is CASSLFQISYEQYF. The CDR3 bases are TGTGCCAGCAGCTTGTTTCAGATATCCTACGAGCAGTACTTC.

V is TRBV5-4 and J is TRBJ1-1, with D perhaps TRBD1 (5 bases). The germline V gene encodes CDR1 SGHNT and CDR2 YYREEE (reference sequence). V was clipped by 1 base and J by 5 bases, with 15 bases between them. The CDR3 runs 15 residues. The CDR3 bases are TGTGCCAGCAGCTTGAGAAGACAGCTGGGGACTGAAGCTTTCTTT. Amino acids: CASSLRRQLGTEAFF.

This clonotype appeared many times. The CDR3 coding sequence is TGTGCCAGCGGAATACGCCCAGGGACAGGGAAAAACATTCAGTACTTC. Translation gives CASGIRPGTGKNIQYF. The genes are TRBV2 and TRBJ2-4, with 9 positions matching TRBD1. Germline-derived CDR1 and CDR2 are SNHLY and FYNNEI. J was trimmed by 4 bases and V by 8 bases; bases with no gene match: 12. The CDR3 sequence is 16 residues long.

This clonotype was recorded at least ten times. The CDR3 loop reads CSAPTGSLNTEAFF. CDR3 nucleotide sequence: TGCAGTGCTCCGACAGGGAGTTTGAACACTGAAGCTTTCTTT. The chain employs TRBV20-1 and TRBJ1-1, with TRBD1 matching over 7 bases. Germline V gene lookup returns CDR1 DFQATT and CDR2 SNEGSKA (reference sequence). Trimming at V came to 5 bases and at J to 0 bases, leaving 6 bases not matched to a gene. This CDR3 spans 14 amino acids.

This clonotype has at least ten counts. This chain connects TRBV13 to TRBJ2-1; D may be TRBD2 (6 bases). V was trimmed by 5 bases and J by 0 bases, leaving 14 bases between them. In germline, CDR1 is PRHDT, CDR2 FYEKMQ (reference sequence). The CDR3 runs 16 residues. The CDR3 loop is CASSARGPSSYNEQFF. The CDR3 nucleotides are TGTGCCAGCAGCGCGCGGGGTCCGAGCTCCTACAATGAGCAGTTCTTC.

With regard to this clonotype: A read error may be the cause here, since a much bigger clone is one base away. The chain uses TRBV12-3 or TRBV12-4 and TRBJ1-5, with D perhaps TRBD1 (6 bases). This CDR3 region has 13 residues. The CDR3 sequence: CASSHRDNRPQHF. In nucleotides, the CDR3 is TGTGCCAGCAGCCACAGGGACAATCGGCCCCAGCATTTT.

This clonotype was seen a handful of times. This sequence joins TRBV5-1 and TRBJ2-5, with a tentative D call TRBD2 (5 bases). Looked up from germline, CDR1 is SGHRS and CDR2 is YFSETQ. Between the trimmed V and J ends, which lost 4 bases and 3 bases, there was a span of 13 bases. The CDR3 has 14 amino acids. The CDR3 nucleotides read TGCGCCAGCAGCCACGACCCGGAGGAAGAGACCCAGTACTTC. Translating it yields CASSHDPEEETQYF.

This clonotype was recorded a few times. The chain combines TRBV12-3 or TRBV12-4 with TRBJ1-1; possible D gene TRBD1, 5 bases. This CDR3 is 14 amino acids long. V dropped 6 bases and J dropped 5 bases, with 16 bases sitting between them. For the CDR3, the DNA is TGTGCCAGCAGCGTCACCTCAGGGCGGACTGAAGCTTTCTTT. It encodes CASSVTSGRTEAFF.

This clonotype was counted at least ten times. The gene calls are TRBV12-3 or TRBV12-4 and TRBJ2-2; weak D call: TRBD2 (6 bases). This CDR3 contains 14 residues. V lost 5 bases, J lost 4 bases, and 11 bases lay in between. CDR3 loop: CASSHLGGTGELFF. DNA of the CDR3: TGTGCCAGCAGTCACCTCGGGGGCACCGGGGAGCTGTTTTTT.

This clonotype was seen ten or more times. The chain carries TRBV29-1 and TRBJ2-1, with D hard to call. This CDR3 has 12 amino acids. Looked up from germline, CDR1 is SQVTM and CDR2 is ANQGSEA. Trimming took off 0 bases at V and 3 bases at J, with 3 bases between the two ends. The CDR3 bases are TGCAGCGTTGAAGAAGTCTACAATGAGCAGTTCTTC. Amino acid sequence: CSVEEVYNEQFF.

This clonotype was recorded at least ten times. The CDR3 region has the DNA TGTGCCAGCAGGCAGGGGGGTGTCACTGAAGCTTTCTTT. Amino acid sequence: CASRQGGVTEAFF. V is TRBV6-1 and J is TRBJ1-1, with TRBD1 matching 7 bases. With 6 bases clipped from V and 4 bases from J, the junction kept 5 bases outside the gene matches. CDR1 is MNHNS and CDR2 is SASEGT in the germline V gene. The CDR3 sequence is 13 residues long.